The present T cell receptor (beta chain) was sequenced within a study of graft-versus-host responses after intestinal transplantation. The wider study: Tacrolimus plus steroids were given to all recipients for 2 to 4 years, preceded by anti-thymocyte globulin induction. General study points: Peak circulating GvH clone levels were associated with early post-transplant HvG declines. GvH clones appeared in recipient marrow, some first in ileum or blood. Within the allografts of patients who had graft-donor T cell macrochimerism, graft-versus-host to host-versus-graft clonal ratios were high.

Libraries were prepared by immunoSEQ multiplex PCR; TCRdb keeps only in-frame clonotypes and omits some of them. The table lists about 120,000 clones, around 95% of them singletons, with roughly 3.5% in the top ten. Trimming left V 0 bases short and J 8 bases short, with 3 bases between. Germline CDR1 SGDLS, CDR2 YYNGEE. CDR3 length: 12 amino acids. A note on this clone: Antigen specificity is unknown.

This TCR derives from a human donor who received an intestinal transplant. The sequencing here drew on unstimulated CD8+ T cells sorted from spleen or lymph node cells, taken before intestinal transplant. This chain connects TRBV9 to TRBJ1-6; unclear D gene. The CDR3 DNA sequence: TGTGCCAGCAGCGTAGATGATTCACCCCTCCACTTT. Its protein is CASSVDDSPLHF.